This is a list of T cell receptor beta chains from one sample in a study of T cell changes during pregnancy in multiple sclerosis. Sequenced by immunoSEQ multiplex PCR; TCRdb stores in-frame clones only, minus some. The sample shows 55,000 to 80,000 clones, roughly 88% of them seen only once. This material consisted of peripheral blood, taken after pregnancy. These TCRs come from a female donor in good health, enrolled as a control in a pregnancy study. The CDR3 runs from the conserved cysteine through the conserved F or W. A D gene is named only where the DNA matches it firmly. Only part of the rows carry a size: once, few, many, or a class if the clone is expanded.

j_call v_call d_call clone_size cdr3_nt cdr3_aa
TRBJ2-3 TRBV5-1 TRBD2 . TGCGCCAGCAGCTTGAATAGCGGGAGTGGAACAGATACGCAGTATTTT CASSLNSGSGTDTQYF
TRBJ1-2 TRBV6-5 TRBD1 . TGTGCCAGCGGGACAGGGGGCTATGGCTACACCTTC CASGTGGYGYTF
TRBJ2-3 TRBV30 TRBD2 . TGTGCCTGGAGTGTACAGAGCGGGGGGCCGGGGACAGATACGCAGTATTTT CAWSVQSGGPGTDTQYF
TRBJ2-1 TRBV27 TRBD2 once TGTGCCAGCACCATAGCGGGAGGGCCCAATGAGCAGTTCTTC CASTIAGGPNEQFF
TRBJ1-1 TRBV29-1 . . TGCAGCGCCGGAGAAATCCTTTTGGCTTTCTTT CSAGEILLAFF
TRBJ2-3 TRBV30 . . TGTGCCTGGAGTCATACAGAGGGAGATACGCAGTATTTT CAWSHTEGDTQYF
TRBJ2-7 TRBV15 . . TGTGCCACCAGCAGGGACTCAGGCTACGAGCAGTACTTC CATSRDSGYEQYF
TRBJ1-1 TRBV25-1 . . TGTGCCAGCACCGATCAGGGGCGCAACACTGAAGCTTTCTTT CASTDQGRNTEAFF
TRBJ1-3 TRBV14 TRBD1 . TGTGCCAGCAGCCCAGCTCATCTTCGACAGGGTGGAAACACCATATATTTT CASSPAHLRQGGNTIYF
TRBJ2-3 TRBV19 . . TGTGCCAGTAGCAAGGGGCGGCAGAGGGATACGCAGTATTTT CASSKGRQRDTQYF
TRBJ2-2 TRBV15 TRBD1 . TGTGCCACCAGCCCAGATTGGGGACAGGGGGACACCGGGGAGCTGTTTTTT CATSPDWGQGDTGELFF